The 7 T cell receptor beta chains given below trace back to one sample, sequenced in a study of blood T cells in healthy people across ages. Together with a sample-barcoded 5' primer, a J-beta primer mix was included in a second PCR lasting about 7 to 12 cycles. In TCRdb, the 5' RACE reads were re-called with MiXCR into one record per CDR3 protein. The table records roughly 1,500,000 distinct CDR3 sequences, around 36% of them present only once. Sequenced: blood. These receptors came from a woman younger than 45 in good health.

This clonotype was seen more than once but under ten times. The J gene is TRBJ2-5, the V gene TRBV20-1; either TRBD1 or TRBD2 may supply D (5 bases each). Germline V CDR1 and CDR2: DFQATT, SNEGSKA (reference sequence). The CDR3 is made up of 15 amino acids. V shed 1 base and J shed 2 bases, with 14 bases lying between them. The CDR3 bases are TGCAGTGCTAGAGCCCGGGGCCGACTGCAAGAGACCCAGTACTTC. Translation gives CSARARGRLQETQYF.

This chain joins TRBV5-1 and TRBJ2-5; TRBD1 is a possible D gene (6 bases). V was shortened by 5 bases and J by 2 bases, with 13 bases between the two germline ends. The germline CDR1 and CDR2 sequences are SGHRS and YFSETQ. The CDR3 covers 14 residues. Here the CDR3 DNA reads TGCGCCAGCAGGTCAGGGGCTCAGCAAGAGACCCAGTACTTC. Its translation is CASRSGAQQETQYF.

The chain combines TRBV2 with TRBJ2-1; 8 nucleotides agree with TRBD2. With V trimmed by 10 bases and J by 0 bases, 5 bases remained unmatched. This CDR3 comprises 14 residues. Germline V CDR1 and CDR2: SNHLY, FYNNEI. This CDR3 reads CATAGGSSYNEQFF. For the CDR3, the DNA is TGTGCCACCGCGGGAGGAAGCTCCTACAATGAGCAGTTCTTC.

J is TRBJ2-1 and V is TRBV5-4; 9 nucleotides agree with TRBD2. The germline V gene encodes CDR1 SGHNT and CDR2 YYREEE (reference sequence). Trimming took 7 bases from V and 9 from J; bases not matched to a gene: 11. This CDR3 region has 14 residues. CDR3 nucleotide sequence: TGTGCCAGCGTTAGGGCTAGCGGGACGGGTGAGCAGTTCTTC. Its translation: CASVRASGTGEQFF.

This chain uses TRBV10-3 with TRBJ1-5; D gene unclear. Germline CDR1 ENHRY, CDR2 SYGVKD. This CDR3 is built from 15 residues. Between the trimmed V and J ends, which lost 3 bases and 1 base, there was a span of 10 bases. The CDR3 DNA sequence: TGTGCCATCAGTGAATTCGGACGGAGCAATCAGCCCCAGCATTTT. Translating gives CAISEFGRSNQPQHF.

The chain has TRBV10-3 and TRBJ1-1; perhaps TRBD1 as D (6 bases). The V end was cut by 0 bases, the J end by 5 bases, with 19 bases between. CDR1 is ENHRY, CDR2 SYGVKD, per germline. The CDR3 runs to 17 residues. CDR3 region: CAISESRGGQGETEAFF. In DNA, the CDR3 is TGTGCCATCAGTGAGTCGCGGGGGGGGCAAGGTGAAACTGAAGCTTTCTTT.

The chain employs TRBV6-6 and TRBJ2-5; D remains ambiguous. The ends were cut back, 0 bases at V and 7 bases at J, with 15 bases in the middle. Germline values: CDR1 MNHNY, CDR2 SVGAGI (reference sequence). The CDR3 loop spans 15 amino acids. The CDR3: CASSYSRRHVATQYF. CDR3 in DNA: TGTGCCAGCAGTTACTCTAGGCGACACGTCGCGACCCAGTACTTC.